This section outlines one T cell receptor beta chain sequence together with its context. This CDR3 comprises 16 residues. With 1 base removed from V and 6 bases from J, the gap between germline ends came to 15 bases. Germline V gene lookup returns CDR1 SGHAT and CDR2 FQNNGV. This specimen belongs to a study of blood T cell repertoires in COVID-19. Background on the study: PBMCs, B-cell-depleted T cells, or T cells were the source of the cDNA or gDNA that made up the material.

Assay used: immunoSEQ multiplex PCR; TCRdb lists only in-frame clones, some missing. This sample has 450,000 or so clones, with 70% to 90% found just once. This TCR was sampled from a young man with COVID-19, enrolled during active disease. The sequenced sample consisted of peripheral blood. The rearrangement joins TRBV11-2 to TRBJ2-2, with D hard to call. The CDR3, as DNA: TGTGCCAGCAGCTTAGCCAGCCGTCCTAGAGCCGGGGAGCTGTTTTTT. Residues: CASSLASRPRAGELFF. Drawing the rest from reference TRBV11-2 and TRBJ2-2, the complete variable domain is EAGVAQSPRYKIIEKRQSVAFWCNPISGHATLYWYQQILGQGPKLLIQFQNNGVVDDSQLPKDRFSAERLKGVDSTLKIQPAKLEDSAVYLCASSLASRPRAGELFFGEGSRLTVL.